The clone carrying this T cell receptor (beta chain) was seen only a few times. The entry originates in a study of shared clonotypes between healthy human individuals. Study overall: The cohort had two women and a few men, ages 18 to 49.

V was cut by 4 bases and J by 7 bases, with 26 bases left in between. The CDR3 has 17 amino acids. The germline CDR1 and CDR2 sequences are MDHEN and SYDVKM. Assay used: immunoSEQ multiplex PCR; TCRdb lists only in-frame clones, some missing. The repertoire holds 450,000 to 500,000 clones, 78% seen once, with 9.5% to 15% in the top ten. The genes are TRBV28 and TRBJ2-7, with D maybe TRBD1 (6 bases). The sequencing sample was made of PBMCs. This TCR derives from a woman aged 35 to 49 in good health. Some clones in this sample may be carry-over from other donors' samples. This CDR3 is CASSYGRGPRFSREQYF. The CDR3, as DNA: TGTGCCAGCAGTTATGGCAGGGGCCCACGTTTTTCGAGGGAGCAGTACTTC.